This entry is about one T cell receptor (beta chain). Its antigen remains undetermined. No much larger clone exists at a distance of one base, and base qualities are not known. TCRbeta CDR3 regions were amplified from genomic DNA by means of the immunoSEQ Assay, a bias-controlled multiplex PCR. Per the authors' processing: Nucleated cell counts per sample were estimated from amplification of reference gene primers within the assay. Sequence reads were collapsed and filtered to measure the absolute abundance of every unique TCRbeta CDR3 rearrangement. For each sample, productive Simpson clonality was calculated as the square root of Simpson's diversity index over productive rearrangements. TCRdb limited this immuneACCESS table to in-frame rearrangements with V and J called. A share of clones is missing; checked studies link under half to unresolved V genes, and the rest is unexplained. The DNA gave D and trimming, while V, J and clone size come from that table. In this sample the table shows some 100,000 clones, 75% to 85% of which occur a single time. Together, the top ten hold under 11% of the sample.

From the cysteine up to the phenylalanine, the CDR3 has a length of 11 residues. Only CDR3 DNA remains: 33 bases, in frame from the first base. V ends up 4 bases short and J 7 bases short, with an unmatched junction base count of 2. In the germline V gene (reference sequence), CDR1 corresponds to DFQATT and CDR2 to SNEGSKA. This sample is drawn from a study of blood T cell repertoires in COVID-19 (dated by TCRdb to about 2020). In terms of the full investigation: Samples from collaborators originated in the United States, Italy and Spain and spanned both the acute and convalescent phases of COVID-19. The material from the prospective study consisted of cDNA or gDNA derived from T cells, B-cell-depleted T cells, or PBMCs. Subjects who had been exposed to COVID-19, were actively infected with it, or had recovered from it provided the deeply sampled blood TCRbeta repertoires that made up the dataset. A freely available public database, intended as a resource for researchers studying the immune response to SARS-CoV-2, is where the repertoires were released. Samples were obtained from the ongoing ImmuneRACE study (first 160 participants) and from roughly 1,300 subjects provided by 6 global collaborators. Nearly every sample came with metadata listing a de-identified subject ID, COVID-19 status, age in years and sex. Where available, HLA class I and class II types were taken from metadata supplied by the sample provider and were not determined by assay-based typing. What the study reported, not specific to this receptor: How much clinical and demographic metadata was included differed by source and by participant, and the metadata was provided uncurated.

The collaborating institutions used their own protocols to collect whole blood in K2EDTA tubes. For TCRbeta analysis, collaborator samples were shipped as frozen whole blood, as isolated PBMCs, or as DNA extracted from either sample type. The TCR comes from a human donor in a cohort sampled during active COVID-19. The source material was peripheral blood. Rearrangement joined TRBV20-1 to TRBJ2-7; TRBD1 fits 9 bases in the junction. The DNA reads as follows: TGCAGTGCTACGACAGGGGGGGAGCAGTACTTC. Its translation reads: CSATTGGEQYF.